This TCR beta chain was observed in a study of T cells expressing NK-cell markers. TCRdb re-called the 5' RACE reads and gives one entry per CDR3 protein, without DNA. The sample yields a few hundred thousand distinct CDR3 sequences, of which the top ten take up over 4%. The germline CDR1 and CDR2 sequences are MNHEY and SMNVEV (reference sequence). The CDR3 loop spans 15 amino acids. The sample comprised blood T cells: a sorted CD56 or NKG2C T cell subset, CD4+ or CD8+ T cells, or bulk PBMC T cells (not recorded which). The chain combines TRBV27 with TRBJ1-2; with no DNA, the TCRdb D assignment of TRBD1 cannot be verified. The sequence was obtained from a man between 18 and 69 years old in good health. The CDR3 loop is CASSSTVGAPFGYTF.